This T cell receptor (beta chain) was obtained from a study of vaccination effects on CD4 cells after COVID-19. ViraFEST expansion of antigen-specific CD4+ T cells with viral peptide pools preceded sequencing. Culture proceeded for roughly ten days, and CD4+ T cells were then isolated. None of the vaccinated had previously contracted SARS-CoV-2, and their nucleocapsid antibodies tested negative. A density of fewer than 2.5 million PBMC per well was used; these cells were cultured with 10 IU/ml IL-2 and approximately 9.4 ug/ml peptides. The germline V gene encodes CDR1 SGHNT and CDR2 YYREEE (reference sequence). V was trimmed by 2 bases and J by 8 bases, leaving 22 bases between them. The CDR3 has 16 residues. Using immunoSEQ multiplex PCR, the repertoire was profiled, and TCRdb retains in-frame clones only, with some absent. The sample yields fewer than 85,000 clones, around 79% seen once. On this clone: Antigen: not known.

Source: CD4+ T cells from PBMCs cultured with SARS-CoV-2 spike peptides, taken before COVID-19 vaccination. The rearrangement links TRBV5-4 to TRBJ1-1; D ambiguous. This sequence was found in a human donor who received a COVID-19 vaccine. The CDR3 here is CASSFLGGKREEEAFF. For the CDR3, the DNA is TGTGCCAGCAGCTTCCTCGGCGGGAAGCGCGAAGAAGAAGCTTTCTTT. The full variable domain, rest sourced from reference TRBV5-4 and TRBJ1-1, is ETGVTQSPTHLIKTRGQQVTLRCSSQSGHNTVSWYQQALGQGPQFIFQYYREEENGRGNFPPRFSGLQFPNYSSELNVNALELDDSALYLCASSFLGGKREEEAFFGQGTRLTVV.